The 9 T cell receptor beta chains below were found in one sample sequenced in a study of blood T cell repertoires in COVID-19. Measured with immunoSEQ multiplex PCR; TCRdb has only the in-frame clones, and not every one. Of fewer than 250,000 clones listed, around four fifths are singletons. Source material: peripheral blood. The receptors originated from a woman aged 80 or over with COVID-19, enrolled during active disease.

The genes are TRBV18 and TRBJ2-7; 12 nucleotides match TRBD2. The germline V gene has CDR1 KGHSH and CDR2 LQKENI. V lost 6 bases to trimming and J lost 6 bases; unmatched junction nucleotides: 6. The CDR3 runs to 14 residues. The CDR3 sequence is CASSPSGGASEQYV. The CDR3 coding sequence is TGTGCCAGCTCCCCTAGCGGGGGGGCCTCCGAGCAGTACGTC.

The V call is TRBV10-3, the J call TRBJ1-5, with D hard to call. This CDR3 comprises 16 residues. Per germline, CDR1 ENHRY and CDR2 SYGVKD. Deletions cut 7 bases from V and 4 bases from J, with 20 bases between. The CDR3 loop reads CAIIPVHGRGNQPQHF. The CDR3 DNA reads as TGTGCCATCATTCCCGTCCACGGCCGGGGAAATCAGCCCCAGCATTTT.

In this sample, this clone turned up a few times. The rearrangement uses TRBV7-2 and TRBJ1-2; no definite D call. The CDR3 consists of 15 residues. Deletions cut 1 base from V and 4 bases from J, with 13 bases between. CDR1 is SGHTA, CDR2 FQGNSA, per germline. The chain's CDR3 is CASSLDASGGYGYTF. CDR3 bases: TGTGCCAGCAGCTTAGACGCCAGCGGAGGCTATGGCTACACCTTC. The variable domain in full, with the rest retrieved from reference TRBV7-2 and TRBJ1-2, is GAGVSQSPSNKVTEKGKDVELRCDPISGHTALYWYRQSLGQGLEFLIYFQGNSAPDKSGLPSDRFSAERTGGSVSTLTIQRTQQEDSAVYLCASSLDASGGYGYTFGSGTRLTVV.

V is TRBV5-4 and J is TRBJ2-2, with TRBD1 identical over 8 bases. Trimming at V came to 4 bases and at J to 1 base, leaving 3 bases not matched to a gene. Per the germline V gene, CDR1 is SGHNT and CDR2 is YYREEE (reference sequence). This CDR3 is 15 amino acids long. CDR3 DNA: TGTGCCAGCAGCCCGACAGGGGTGAACACCGGGGAGCTGTTTTTT. This encodes CASSPTGVNTGELFF.

This clone was seen more than once but under ten times. V and J are TRBV6-5 and TRBJ1-4; D is possibly TRBD1 (5 bases). This CDR3 contains 12 residues. The V and J ends lost 7 bases and 7 bases respectively, with 10 bases between them. Germline V lookup: CDR1 MNHEY, CDR2 SVGAGI. Here the CDR3 reads CASIEGLEKLFF. In DNA form, the CDR3 reads TGTGCCAGCATAGAGGGACTTGAAAAACTGTTTTTT.

For the CDR3, the DNA is TGTGCCAGCTCACTCCCCAGGGGCGGCTCCTACAATGAGCAGTTCTTC. The encoded protein is CASSLPRGGSYNEQFF. This chain joins TRBV18 and TRBJ2-1; TRBD1 is a possible D gene (6 bases). This CDR3 is built from 16 residues. Germline CDR1 reads KGHSH; CDR2 reads LQKENI. Trimming left V 4 bases short and J 0 bases short, with 13 bases between.

The chain is built from TRBV6-5 and TRBJ2-1, with 10 bases aligning to TRBD2. Germline values: CDR1 MNHEY, CDR2 SVGAGI. V lost 2 bases, J lost 6 bases, and 7 bases stayed unmatched. This CDR3 spans 16 amino acids. The CDR3 DNA sequence: TGTGCCAGCAGTTACCCTCAGCGGGGGGGCGTCAATGAGCAGTTCTTC. It translates to CASSYPQRGGVNEQFF.

This clone occurred once. This sequence joins TRBV19 and TRBJ1-3, with D possibly matching TRBD1 (6 bases). The CDR3 extends over 14 amino acids. V lost 4 bases and J lost 2, with 9 bases in between. Per germline, CDR1 LNHDA and CDR2 SQIVND (reference sequence). CDR3 DNA sequence: TGTGCCAGTAGTACTCGGACAGCTGGAAACACCATATATTTT. It specifies CASSTRTAGNTIYF.

The chain links TRBV7-9 to TRBJ1-2; weak D call: TRBD1 (6 bases). Germline CDR1 SEHNR, CDR2 FQNEAQ (reference sequence). Between the trimmed V and J ends, which lost 1 base and 8 bases, there was a span of 8 bases. This CDR3 is 12 amino acids long. CDR3 nucleotides: TGTGCCAGCAGCTTAGACGACAGGGGCTACACCTTC. Translated: CASSLDDRGYTF.